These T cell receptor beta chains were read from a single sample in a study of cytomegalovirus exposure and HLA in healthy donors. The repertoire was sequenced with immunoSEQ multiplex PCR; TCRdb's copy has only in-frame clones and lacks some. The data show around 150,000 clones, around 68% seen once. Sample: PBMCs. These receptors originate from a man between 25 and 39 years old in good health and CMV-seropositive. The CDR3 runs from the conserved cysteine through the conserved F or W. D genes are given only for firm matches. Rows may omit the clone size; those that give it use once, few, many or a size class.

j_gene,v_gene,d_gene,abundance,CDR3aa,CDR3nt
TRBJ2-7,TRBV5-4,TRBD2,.,CASSFLAGGGEQYF,TGTGCCAGCAGCTTCCTAGCGGGAGGAGGCGAGCAGTACTTC
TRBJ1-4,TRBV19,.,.,CASSMLRATNEKLFF,TGTGCCAGTAGTATGTTACGGGCAACTAATGAAAAACTGTTTTTT
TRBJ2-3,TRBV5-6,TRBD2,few,CASSLGLADSTDTQYF,TGTGCCAGCAGCTTGGGACTAGCGGATAGCACAGATACGCAGTATTTT
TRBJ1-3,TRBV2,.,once,CATQGNTIYF,TGTGCCACCCAGGGAAACACCATATATTTT
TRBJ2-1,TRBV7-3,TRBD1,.,CASSPTWGTGGENEQFF,TGTGCCAGCAGCCCCACCTGGGGGACAGGGGGAGAAAATGAGCAGTTCTTC
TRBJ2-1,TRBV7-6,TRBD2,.,CASSPNSGTDEQFF,TGTGCCAGCAGCCCCAATAGCGGGACCGATGAGCAGTTCTTC
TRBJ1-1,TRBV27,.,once,CASSLEQMNTEAFF,TGTGCCAGCAGTTTAGAACAGATGAACACTGAAGCTTTCTTT
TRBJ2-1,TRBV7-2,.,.,CASSSEGHYEQFF,TGTGCCAGCAGCTCGGAGGGCCATTATGAGCAGTTCTTC
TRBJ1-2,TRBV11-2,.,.,CASSSLGGGYGYTF,TGTGCCAGCAGCTCCCTTGGGGGGGGATATGGCTACACCTTC
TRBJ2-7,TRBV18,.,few,CASSPGEYEQYF,TGTGCCAGCTCACCCGGAGAATACGAGCAGTACTTC
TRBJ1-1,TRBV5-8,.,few,CASSLERYTEAFF,TGTGCCAGCAGCTTGGAACGGTACACTGAAGCTTTCTTT
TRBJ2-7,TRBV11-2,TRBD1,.,CASRLKDRGSYEQYF,TGTGCCAGCAGACTCAAGGACAGGGGCTCCTACGAGCAGTACTTC
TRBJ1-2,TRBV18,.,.,CASSPLEEAGGYTF,TGTGCCAGCTCACCTCTCGAGGAGGCGGGGGGCTACACCTTC
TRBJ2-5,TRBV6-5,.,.,CASSGGGSDEAQYF,TGTGCCAGCAGTGGCGGGGGCTCGGACGAGGCCCAGTACTTC
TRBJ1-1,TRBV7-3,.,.,CASSLSGARGNTEAFF,TGTGCCAGCAGCTTGTCCGGAGCACGAGGGAACACTGAAGCTTTCTTT
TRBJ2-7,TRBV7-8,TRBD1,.,CASSISGTGSEQYF,TGTGCCAGCAGCATCTCCGGGACAGGGAGCGAGCAGTACTTC
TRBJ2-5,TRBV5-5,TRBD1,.,CARGTVQETQYF,TGTGCCAGGGGGACAGTTCAAGAGACCCAGTACTTC
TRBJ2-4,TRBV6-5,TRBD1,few,CASSYSRDRGDIQYF,TGTGCCAGCAGTTACTCGAGGGACAGGGGTGACATTCAGTACTTC
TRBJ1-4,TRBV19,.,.,CASSPATNEKLFF,TGTGCCAGTAGCCCGGCAACTAATGAAAAACTGTTTTTT
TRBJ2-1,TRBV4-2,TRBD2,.,CASSQVTSEYYNEQFF,TGTGCCAGCAGCCAAGTCACTAGCGAGTACTACAATGAGCAGTTCTTC
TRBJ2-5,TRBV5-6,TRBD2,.,CASSLRRERGTQYF,TGTGCCAGCAGCTTAAGGCGGGAGAGGGGGACCCAGTACTTC
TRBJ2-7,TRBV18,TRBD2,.,CASSPPGLAGYYEQYF,TGTGCCAGCTCACCACCGGGACTAGCGGGATACTACGAGCAGTACTTC
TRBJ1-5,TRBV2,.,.,CASRMRQGDQPQHF,TGTGCCAGCCGGATGCGTCAGGGCGATCAGCCCCAGCATTTT
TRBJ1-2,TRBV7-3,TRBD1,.,CASSLGTRGPPYGYTF,TGTGCCAGCAGCTTAGGTACCAGGGGGCCCCCCTATGGCTACACCTTC
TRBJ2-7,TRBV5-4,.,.,CASSLAGSGPSYEQYF,TGTGCCAGCAGCTTGGCCGGTAGCGGACCTTCCTACGAGCAGTACTTC
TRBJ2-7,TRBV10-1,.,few,CASSEGRQGSYEQYF,TGCGCCAGCAGTGAAGGTCGGCAGGGCTCCTACGAGCAGTACTTC
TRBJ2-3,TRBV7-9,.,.,CASSLLDLSRADTQYF,TGTGCCAGCAGCTTATTAGACCTCTCCAGGGCAGATACGCAGTATTTT
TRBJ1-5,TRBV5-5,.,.,CASRPQPNSNQPQHF,TGTGCCAGCAGGCCACAGCCAAATAGCAATCAGCCCCAGCATTTT
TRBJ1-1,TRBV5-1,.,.,CASSFLAVPDTEAFF,TGCGCCAGCAGCTTCCTCGCCGTCCCGGACACTGAAGCTTTCTTT
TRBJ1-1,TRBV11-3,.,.,CASSLRTEEGAFF,TGTGCCAGCAGCTTAAGGACTGAGGAAGGAGCTTTCTTT
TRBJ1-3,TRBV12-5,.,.,CATDDRSPGNTIYF,TGTGCTACCGATGACAGAAGTCCTGGAAACACCATATATTTT
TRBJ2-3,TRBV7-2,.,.,CASSLGRESYTQYF,TGTGCCAGCAGCTTAGGGAGGGAGTCATATACGCAGTATTTT
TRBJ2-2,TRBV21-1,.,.,CASSKLIGQGVLLQELFF,TGTGCCAGCAGCAAATTAATAGGACAGGGGGTCCTCCTTCAGGAGCTGTTTTTT
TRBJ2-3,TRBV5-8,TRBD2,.,CASSLTLFGGGPPDTQYF,TGTGCCAGCAGCTTGACATTATTCGGGGGGGGTCCACCAGATACGCAGTATTTT
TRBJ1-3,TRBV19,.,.,CASSLTVASGNTIYF,TGTGCCAGTAGTTTGACAGTCGCCTCTGGAAACACCATATATTTT
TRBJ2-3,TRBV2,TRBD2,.,CASRGLAGSLSTDTQYF,TGTGCCAGCAGGGGACTAGCGGGATCCTTAAGCACAGATACGCAGTATTTT